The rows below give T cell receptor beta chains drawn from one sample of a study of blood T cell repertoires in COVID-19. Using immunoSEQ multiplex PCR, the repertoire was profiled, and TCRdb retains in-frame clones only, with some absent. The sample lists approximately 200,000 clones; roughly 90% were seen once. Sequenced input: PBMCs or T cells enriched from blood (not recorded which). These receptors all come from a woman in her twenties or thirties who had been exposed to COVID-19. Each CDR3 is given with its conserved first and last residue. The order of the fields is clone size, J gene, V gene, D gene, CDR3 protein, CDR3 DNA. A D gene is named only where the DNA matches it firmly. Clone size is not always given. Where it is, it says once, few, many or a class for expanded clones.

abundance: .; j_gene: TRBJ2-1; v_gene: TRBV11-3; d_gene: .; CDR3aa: CASSSRGANNEQFF; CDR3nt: TGTGCCAGCAGCTCCCGGGGGGCTAACAATGAGCAGTTCTTC
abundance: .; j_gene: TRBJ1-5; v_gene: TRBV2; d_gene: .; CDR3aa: CASSAGNSNQPQHF; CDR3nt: TGTGCCAGCAGCGCAGGGAATAGCAATCAGCCCCAGCATTTT
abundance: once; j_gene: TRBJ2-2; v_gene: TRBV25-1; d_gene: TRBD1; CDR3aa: CASSVQGQGYTGELFF; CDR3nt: TGTGCCAGCAGTGTCCAGGGACAGGGATACACCGGGGAGCTGTTTTTT
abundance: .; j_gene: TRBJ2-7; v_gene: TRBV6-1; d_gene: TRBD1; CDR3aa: CASSETGTVYEQYF; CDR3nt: TGTGCCAGCAGTGAAACCGGGACAGTTTACGAGCAGTACTTC
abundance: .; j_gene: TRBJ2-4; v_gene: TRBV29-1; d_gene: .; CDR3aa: CSVEDRRKAKNIQYF; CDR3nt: TGCAGCGTTGAAGATCGGAGGAAAGCCAAAAACATTCAGTACTTC
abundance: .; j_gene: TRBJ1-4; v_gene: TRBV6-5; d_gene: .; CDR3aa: CASVRTNNEKLFF; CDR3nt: TGTGCCAGCGTAAGGACAAACAATGAAAAACTGTTTTTT
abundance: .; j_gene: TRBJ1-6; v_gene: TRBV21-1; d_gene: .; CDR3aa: CASSNSLSYNSPLHF; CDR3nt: TGTGCCAGCAGCAACTCCCTCTCCTATAATTCACCCCTCCACTTT
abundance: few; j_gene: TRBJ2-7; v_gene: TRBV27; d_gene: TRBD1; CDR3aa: CASSTRPTGDAYEQYF; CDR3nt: TGTGCCAGCAGTACGAGACCGACAGGGGATGCCTACGAGCAGTACTTC
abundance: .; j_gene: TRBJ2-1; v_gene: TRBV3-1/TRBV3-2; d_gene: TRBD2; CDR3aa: CASSQDWTSGFEQFF; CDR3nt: TGTGCCAGCAGCCAAGACTGGACTAGCGGATTCGAGCAGTTCTTC
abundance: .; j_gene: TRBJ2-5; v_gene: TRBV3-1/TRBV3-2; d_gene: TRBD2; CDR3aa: CASSLTSGGPGETQYF; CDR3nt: TGTGCCAGCAGCCTGACTAGCGGGGGGCCGGGTGAGACCCAGTACTTC
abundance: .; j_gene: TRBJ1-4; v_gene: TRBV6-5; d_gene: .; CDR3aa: CATEGPEELFF; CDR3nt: TGTGCCACCGAAGGCCCCGAGGAACTGTTTTTT
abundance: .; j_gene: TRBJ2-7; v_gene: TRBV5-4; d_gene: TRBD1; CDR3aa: CASSFYRGQGEQYF; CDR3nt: TGTGCCAGCAGCTTCTACAGGGGGCAAGGCGAGCAGTACTTC
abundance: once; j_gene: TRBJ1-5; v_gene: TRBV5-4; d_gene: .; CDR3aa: CASSLGGGNQPQHF; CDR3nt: TGTGCCAGCAGCTTGGGGGGGGGCAATCAGCCCCAGCATTTT
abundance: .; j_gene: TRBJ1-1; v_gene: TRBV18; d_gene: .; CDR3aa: CASSLVGDTEAFF; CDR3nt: TGTGCCAGCTCACTAGTAGGGGATACTGAAGCTTTCTTT
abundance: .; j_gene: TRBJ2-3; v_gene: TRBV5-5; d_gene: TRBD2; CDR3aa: CASSLGSGGSTDTQYF; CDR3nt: TGTGCCAGCAGCTTGGGTAGCGGGGGTAGCACAGATACGCAGTATTTT
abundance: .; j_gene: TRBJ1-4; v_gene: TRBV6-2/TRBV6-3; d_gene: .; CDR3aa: CASSQTSTANEKLFF; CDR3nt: TGTGCCAGCAGCCAGACATCGACGGCTAATGAAAAACTGTTTTTT
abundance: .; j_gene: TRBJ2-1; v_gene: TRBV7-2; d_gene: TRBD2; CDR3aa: CASSLVVTSGDNEQFF; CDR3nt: TGTGCCAGCAGCTTAGTAGTTACTAGCGGGGACAATGAGCAGTTCTTC
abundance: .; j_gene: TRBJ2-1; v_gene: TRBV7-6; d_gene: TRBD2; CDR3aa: CASSLYASGAEGQFF; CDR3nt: TGTGCCAGCAGCTTATACGCTAGCGGGGCTGAGGGGCAGTTCTTC
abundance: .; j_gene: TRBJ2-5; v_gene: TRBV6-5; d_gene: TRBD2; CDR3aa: CASNGGGAETQYF; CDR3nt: TGTGCCAGCAATGGGGGAGGGGCAGAGACCCAGTACTTC
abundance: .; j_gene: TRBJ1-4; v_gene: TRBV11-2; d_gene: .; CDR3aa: CASSQITNEKLFF; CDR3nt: TGTGCCAGCAGCCAAATTACTAATGAAAAACTGTTTTTT
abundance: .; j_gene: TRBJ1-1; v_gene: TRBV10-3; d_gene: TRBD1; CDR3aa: CAISDRDRRTGTEAFF; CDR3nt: TGTGCCATCAGCGACAGGGACAGAAGAACAGGCACTGAAGCTTTCTTT
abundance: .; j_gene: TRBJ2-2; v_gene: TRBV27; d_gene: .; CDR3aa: CASSLQGTGELFF; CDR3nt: TGTGCCAGCAGTTTACAGGGCACCGGGGAGCTGTTTTTT
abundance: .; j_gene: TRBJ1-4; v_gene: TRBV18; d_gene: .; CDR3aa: CASSPGASNEKLFF; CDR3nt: TGTGCCAGCTCACCAGGGGCCTCTAATGAAAAACTGTTTTTT
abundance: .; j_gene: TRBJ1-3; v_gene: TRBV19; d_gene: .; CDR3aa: CASSIRAGDTIYF; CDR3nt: TGTGCCAGTAGTATCAGGGCAGGGGACACCATATATTTT
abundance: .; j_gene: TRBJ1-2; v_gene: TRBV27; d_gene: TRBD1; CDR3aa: CASSFLQGHGYTF; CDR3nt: TGTGCCAGCAGTTTTCTACAGGGGCATGGCTACACCTTC
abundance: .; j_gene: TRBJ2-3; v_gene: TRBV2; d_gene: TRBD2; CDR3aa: CASSDLRGASTDTQYF; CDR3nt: TGTGCCAGCAGTGATCTGCGGGGGGCAAGCACAGATACGCAGTATTTT
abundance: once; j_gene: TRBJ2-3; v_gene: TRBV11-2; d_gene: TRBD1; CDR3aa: CASSQQGAGATDTQYF; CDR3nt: TGTGCCAGCAGCCAACAGGGGGCTGGGGCCACAGATACGCAGTATTTT
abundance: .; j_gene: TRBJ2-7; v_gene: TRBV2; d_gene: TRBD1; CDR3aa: CASNKQGAYEQYF; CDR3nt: TGTGCCAGCAATAAACAGGGGGCGTACGAGCAGTACTTC
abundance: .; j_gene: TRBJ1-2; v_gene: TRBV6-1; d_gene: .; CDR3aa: CASSEGQAYSYGYTF; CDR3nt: TGTGCCAGCAGTGAAGGACAGGCTTACTCCTATGGCTACACCTTC
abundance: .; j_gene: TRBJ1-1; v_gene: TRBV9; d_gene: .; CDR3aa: CASSVVGDGTEAFF; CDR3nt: TGTGCCAGCAGCGTAGTGGGAGATGGCACTGAAGCTTTCTTT
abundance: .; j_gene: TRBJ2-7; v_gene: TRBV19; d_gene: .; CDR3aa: CASSLSQVAPVDEQYF; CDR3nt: TGTGCCAGTAGTCTCTCGCAGGTTGCCCCAGTCGACGAGCAGTACTTC
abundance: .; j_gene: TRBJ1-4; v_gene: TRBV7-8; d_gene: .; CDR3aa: CASSRGGVPNEKLFF; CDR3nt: TGTGCCAGCAGCCGGGGGGGGGTGCCTAATGAAAAACTGTTTTTT
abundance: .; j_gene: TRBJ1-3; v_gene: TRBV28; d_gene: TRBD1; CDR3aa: CASSLGGQGFRSGNTIYF; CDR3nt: TGTGCCAGCAGTTTAGGGGGACAGGGGTTTCGTTCTGGAAACACCATATATTTT
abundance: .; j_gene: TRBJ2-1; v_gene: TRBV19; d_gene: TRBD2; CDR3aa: CASSLGLADEQFF; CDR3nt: TGTGCCAGTAGTTTAGGACTAGCGGATGAGCAGTTCTTC
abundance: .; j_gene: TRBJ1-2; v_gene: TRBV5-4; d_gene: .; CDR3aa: CASSLTGLSGYTF; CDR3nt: TGTGCCAGCAGCCTGACAGGTCTCAGCGGCTACACCTTC
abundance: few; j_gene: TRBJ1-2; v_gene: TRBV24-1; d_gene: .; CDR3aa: CATSEGSRGYTF; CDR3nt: TGTGCCACCAGTGAAGGGAGTCGGGGCTACACCTTC
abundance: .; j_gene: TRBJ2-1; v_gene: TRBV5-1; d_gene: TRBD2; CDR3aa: CASSPWGPSGIYNEQFF; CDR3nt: TGCGCCAGCAGCCCATGGGGGCCTAGCGGGATCTACAATGAGCAGTTCTTC
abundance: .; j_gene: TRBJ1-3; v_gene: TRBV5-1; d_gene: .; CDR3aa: CASSLARVSDTIYF; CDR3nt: TGCGCCAGCAGCTTGGCCCGGGTGTCCGACACCATATATTTT
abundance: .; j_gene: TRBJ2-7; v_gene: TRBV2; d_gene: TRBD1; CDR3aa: CASRPTGAEQYF; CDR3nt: TGTGCCAGCAGACCCACAGGGGCCGAGCAGTACTTC
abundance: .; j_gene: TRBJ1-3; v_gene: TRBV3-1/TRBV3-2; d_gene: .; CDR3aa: CASSQGGVGNTIYF; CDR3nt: TGTGCCAGCAGCCAAGGGGGCGTTGGAAACACCATATATTTT
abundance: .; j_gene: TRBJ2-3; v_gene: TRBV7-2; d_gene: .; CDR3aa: CASSPPISDTQYF; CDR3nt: TGTGCCAGCAGCCCCCCTATCTCAGATACGCAGTATTTT
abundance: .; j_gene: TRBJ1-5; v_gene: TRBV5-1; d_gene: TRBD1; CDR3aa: CASSLGTANNQPQHF; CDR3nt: TGCGCCAGCAGCTTAGGGACAGCCAACAATCAGCCCCAGCATTTT
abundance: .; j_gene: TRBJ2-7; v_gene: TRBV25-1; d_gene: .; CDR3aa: CASSQVASGHEQYF; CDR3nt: TGTGCCAGCTCCCAGGTTGCAAGTGGGCACGAGCAGTACTTC
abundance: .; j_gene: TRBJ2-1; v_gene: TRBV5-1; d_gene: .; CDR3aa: CASSLVQSASSYNEQFF; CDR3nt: TGCGCCAGCAGCTTGGTACAAAGTGCCAGCTCCTACAATGAGCAGTTCTTC
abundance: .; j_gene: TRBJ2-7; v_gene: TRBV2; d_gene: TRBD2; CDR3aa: CASSLAGATYEQYF; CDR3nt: TGTGCCAGCAGTTTAGCGGGGGCCACCTACGAGCAGTACTTC
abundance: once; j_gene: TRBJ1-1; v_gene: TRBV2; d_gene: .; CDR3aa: CASSESGMRAFF; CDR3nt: TGTGCCAGCAGTGAGTCCGGGATGAGAGCTTTCTTT
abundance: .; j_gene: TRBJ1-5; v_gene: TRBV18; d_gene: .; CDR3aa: CASSPSWGRVGNQPQHF; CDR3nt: TGTGCCAGCTCACCCTCGTGGGGGCGCGTCGGCAATCAGCCCCAGCATTTT
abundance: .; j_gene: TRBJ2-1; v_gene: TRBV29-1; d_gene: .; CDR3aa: CSVQDARVAGNEQFF; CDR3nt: TGCAGCGTGCAAGATGCTCGGGTTGCAGGGAATGAGCAGTTCTTC
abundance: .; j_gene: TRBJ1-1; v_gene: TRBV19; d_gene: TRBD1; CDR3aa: CASTPPERGQGARWDTEAFF; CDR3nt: TGTGCCAGTACCCCTCCCGAGCGGGGACAGGGGGCCCGGTGGGACACTGAAGCTTTCTTT
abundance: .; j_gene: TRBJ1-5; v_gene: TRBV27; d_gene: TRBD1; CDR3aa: CASSPTGGVFFLSNQPQHF; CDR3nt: TGTGCCAGCAGTCCCACAGGGGGCGTATTTTTCCTGAGCAATCAGCCCCAGCATTTT
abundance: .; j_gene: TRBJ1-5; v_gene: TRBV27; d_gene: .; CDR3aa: CASSALGGSNQPQHF; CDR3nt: TGTGCCAGCAGCGCCCTCGGGGGAAGCAATCAGCCCCAGCATTTT
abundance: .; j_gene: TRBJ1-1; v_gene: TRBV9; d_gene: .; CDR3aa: CASSRTDFPNTEAFF; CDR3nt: TGTGCCAGCAGTCGGACAGACTTCCCGAACACTGAAGCTTTCTTT
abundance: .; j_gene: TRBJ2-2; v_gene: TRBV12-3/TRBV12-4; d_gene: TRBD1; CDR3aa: CASGQGNTGELFF; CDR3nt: TGTGCCAGTGGACAGGGGAACACCGGGGAGCTGTTTTTT
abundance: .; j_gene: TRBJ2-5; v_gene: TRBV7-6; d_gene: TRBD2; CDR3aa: CASSFPPDRGGPGTQYF; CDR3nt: TGTGCCAGCAGCTTCCCGCCGGACCGGGGGGGTCCGGGGACCCAGTACTTC
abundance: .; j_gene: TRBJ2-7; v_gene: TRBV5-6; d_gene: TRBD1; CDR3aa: CASSKGQPNYEQYF; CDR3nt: TGTGCCAGCAGCAAGGGACAGCCTAACTACGAGCAGTACTTC